Below are 23 T cell receptor beta chains sequenced from a single sample in a study of T cell responses to AZD1222 COVID-19 vaccine. The method was immunoSEQ multiplex PCR; TCRdb's version includes in-frame clones alone and lacks a portion of them. The data contain approximately 150,000 clones, around 88% of them seen just once; the ten biggest clones take up 0.95% to 1.1%. The specimen comprised peripheral blood, sampled 28 days after the second AZD1222 dose. The origin of the receptors is an adult who received the AZD1222 COVID-19 vaccine.

This clone is a singleton in its sample. This chain uses TRBV3-1 (or the pseudogene TRBV3-2) with TRBJ1-1; 9 bases map to TRBD1. Trimming cost V 5 bases and J 3 bases; bases outside gene matches: 4. Germline V gene sequence: CDR1 LGHDT, CDR2 YNNKEL (reference sequence). This CDR3 is built from 14 residues. The CDR3 bases are TGTGCCAGCAGCAACCGGGACAGGGACACTGAAGCTTTCTTT. Its translation: CASSNRDRDTEAFF.

The chain combines TRBV3-1 (or the pseudogene TRBV3-2) with TRBJ1-6; D remains ambiguous. Trimming took off 0 bases at V and 10 bases at J, with 10 bases between the two ends. The CDR3 has 14 amino acids. The germline gives CDR1 LGHDT, CDR2 YNNKEL (reference sequence). For the CDR3, the DNA is TGTGCCAGCAGCCAAGATGGCTCCCCGTCACCCCTCCACTTT. It yields the protein CASSQDGSPSPLHF.

This sequence joins TRBV9 and TRBJ1-2; 8 positions agree with TRBD1. V trimming: 0 bases; J trimming: 13 bases; junction bases outside the gene matches: 11. There are 14 residues in the CDR3. From germline, CDR1 is SGDLS and CDR2 YYNGEE. The DNA of the CDR3 is TGTGCCAGCAGCGTAGGGGTTAAGTCGGGACAGGCCACCTTC. This translates into CASSVGVKSGQATF.

The chain has TRBV15 and TRBJ1-2; no firm D call. Trimming removed 11 bases at V and 3 bases at J, with 19 bases between. The CDR3 loop spans 14 amino acids. CDR1 and CDR2 from the germline V gene are LNHNV and YYDKDF (reference sequence). The CDR3 spells CAPLIPPTHYGYTF. CDR3 nucleotide sequence: TGTGCCCCCCTTATCCCTCCAACCCACTATGGCTACACCTTC.

The chain combines TRBV5-1 with TRBJ1-3; weak D call: TRBD1 (5 bases). Germline CDR1 is SGHRS and CDR2 is YFSETQ. V was clipped by 5 bases and J by 3 bases, with 12 bases between them. The CDR3 runs 14 residues. CDR3 amino acids: CASSFRGFGNTIYF. The CDR3 nucleotides read TGCGCCAGCAGTTTCCGGGGGTTTGGAAACACCATATATTTT.

V gene TRBV24-1 combines with J gene TRBJ2-1, with D unresolved. V was cut by 8 bases and J by 6 bases, with 16 bases left in between. The CDR3 is 14 amino acids. Germline CDR1 reads KGHDR; CDR2 reads SFDVKD. The CDR3 bases are TGTGCCACCAAGTGGGTTCTCGGGCTCAATGAGCAGTTCTTC. Its protein product is CATKWVLGLNEQFF.

The V gene is TRBV5-1, the J gene TRBJ2-1; 8 bases match TRBD1. Germline V lookup: CDR1 SGHRS, CDR2 YFSETQ. The V gene end was trimmed by 4 bases and the J gene end by 5 bases; junction bases not matched to a gene: 8. There are 15 residues in the CDR3. The CDR3 bases are TGCGCCAGCAGCCTCACAGGGGGTGTCCACAATGAGCAGTTCTTC. Residues: CASSLTGGVHNEQFF.

The chain is built from TRBV10-3 and TRBJ2-1, with D possibly being TRBD1 (6 bases). This CDR3 contains 13 residues. Germline CDR1 ENHRY, CDR2 SYGVKD. V lost 8 bases and J 2 bases, leaving 10 bases between the germline ends. CDR3 in amino acids: CAIRDTTYNEQFF. The CDR3 bases are TGTGCCATCCGGGACACCACCTACAATGAGCAGTTCTTC.

CDR3 in amino acids: CASSSRSYGYTF. CDR3 nucleotides: TGTGCCAGCAGTTCCAGAAGCTATGGCTACACCTTC. The rearrangement uses TRBV6-5 and TRBJ1-2; D remains unclear. This CDR3 comprises 12 residues. V gave up 4 bases and J gave up 4 bases, with 7 bases separating them. Germline V CDR1 and CDR2: MNHEY, SVGAGI.

This sequence joins TRBV5-4 and TRBJ2-6; tentative D call: TRBD2 (6 bases). In germline, CDR1 is SGHNT, CDR2 YYREEE (reference sequence). V was cut by 0 bases and J by 2 bases, with 6 bases left in between. This CDR3 has 15 residues. In nucleotides, the CDR3 is TGTGCCAGCAGCTTGGGCGGGGCTGGGGCCAACGTCCTGACTTTC. Its protein is CASSLGGAGANVLTF.

The chain employs TRBV6-4 and TRBJ1-1, with D uncertain. The CDR3 sequence is 13 residues long. Looked up from germline, CDR1 is MRHNA and CDR2 is SNTAGT. Trimming removed 7 bases from V and 1 base from J, with 10 bases in between. The CDR3 DNA sequence: TGTGCCAGCAAACGGACCGCGAACACTGAAGCTTTCTTT. Its translation: CASKRTANTEAFF.

This chain joins TRBV3-1 (or the pseudogene TRBV3-2) and TRBJ1-1; a weak D match, TRBD1 (5 bases). The CDR3 runs to 13 residues. Germline V lookup: CDR1 LGHDT, CDR2 YNNKEL (reference sequence). V lost 2 bases, J lost 4 bases, and 8 bases lay in between. CDR3 bases: TGTGCCAGCAGCCAAAGGGGTGGCACTGAAGCTTTCTTT. Residues: CASSQRGGTEAFF.

This rearrangement joins TRBV21-1 to TRBJ1-4; the table's D gene call, TRBD1, was not cross checked with the DNA. TRBV21-1 is a listed pseudogene. The CDR3 spans 17 residues. CDR3: CASSKGAGIKANEKLFF. CDR3 coding DNA: TGTGCCAGCAGCAAAGGTGCAGGGATAAAGGCTAATGAAAAACTGTTTTTT.

This rearrangement joins TRBV6-5 to TRBJ2-1, with D possibly being TRBD2 (5 bases). CDR3 size: 16 residues. The germline V gene encodes CDR1 MNHEY and CDR2 SVGAGI. V lost 4 bases and J 0 bases, leaving 13 bases between the germline ends. The DNA of the CDR3 is TGTGCCAGCAGTTCTGGACTGATGAGCTCCTACAATGAGCAGTTCTTC. Translation gives CASSSGLMSSYNEQFF.

V and J are TRBV2 and TRBJ1-2; D ambiguous. V was trimmed by 5 bases and J by 7 bases, leaving 14 bases between them. The V gene's germline CDR1 is SNHLY and CDR2 FYNNEI. The CDR3 consists of 13 residues. The CDR3 reads CASSTGRGSGYTF. CDR3 DNA sequence: TGTGCCAGCAGTACCGGACGGGGTTCTGGCTACACCTTC.

V and J are TRBV19 and TRBJ1-2, with D uncertain. The CDR3 has 13 residues. V lost 5 bases to trimming and J lost 6 bases, with 13 bases between them. CDR1 and CDR2 (germline): LNHDA, SQIVND (reference sequence). In DNA form, the CDR3 reads TGTGCCAGTAGTGCGGGAGGGAATCATGGCTACACCTTC. Amino acid sequence: CASSAGGNHGYTF.

This chain links TRBV3-1 (or the pseudogene TRBV3-2) with TRBJ1-3; D unresolved. The CDR3 contains 15 residues. CDR1 is LGHDT and CDR2 is YNNKEL in the germline V gene (reference sequence). The V end lost 4 bases, the J end lost 4 bases, and 14 bases lay between the germline ends. The CDR3 reads CASSPQSRAGNTIYF. The DNA of the CDR3 is TGTGCCAGCAGCCCCCAGAGTCGAGCGGGAAACACCATATATTTT.

CDR3 region: CASSGDLGNEQFF. In DNA, the CDR3 is TGTGCCAGCAGTGGCGATCTTGGCAATGAGCAGTTCTTC. The chain joins TRBV2 to TRBJ2-1; D remains ambiguous. Germline CDR1 reads SNHLY; CDR2 reads FYNNEI. Trimming took off 4 bases at V and 6 bases at J, with 10 bases between the two ends. This CDR3 has 13 residues.

This chain joins TRBV19 and TRBJ1-6, with unresolved D. The length of the CDR3 is 14 residues. Germline loops: CDR1 LNHDA, CDR2 SQIVND (reference sequence). V was clipped by 6 bases and J by 4 bases, with 10 bases between them. In DNA, the CDR3 is TGTGCCAGTAGCATTGGGCAGTATAATTCACCCCTCCACTTT. As protein: CASSIGQYNSPLHF.

This chain connects TRBV10-3 to TRBJ2-1, with TRBD2 matching over 11 bases. The CDR3 runs 17 residues. The V gene end was trimmed by 3 bases and the J gene end by 5 bases; junction bases not matched to a gene: 9. The germline CDR1 and CDR2 sequences are ENHRY and SYGVKD. The CDR3: CAISDPPGLAVNNEQFF. Here the CDR3 DNA reads TGTGCCATCAGTGACCCACCGGGACTAGCGGTAAACAATGAGCAGTTCTTC.

The rearrangement uses TRBV27 and TRBJ1-1; D is uncertain. The V end lost 0 bases, the J end lost 4 bases, and 6 bases lay between the germline ends. The CDR3 contains 13 residues. In germline, CDR1 is MNHEY, CDR2 SMNVEV (reference sequence). In DNA, the CDR3 is TGTGCCAGCAGTTTATCCGGGTCCACTGAAGCTTTCTTT. Amino acid sequence: CASSLSGSTEAFF.

The rearrangement joins TRBV6-2 or TRBV6-3 to TRBJ2-3; D ambiguous. CDR3 size: 15 residues. Trimming removed 4 bases from V and 4 bases from J, with 15 bases in between. Germline loops: CDR1 MNHEY, CDR2 SVGEGT. The CDR3 spells CASSSPSPSADTQYF. The CDR3 coding sequence is TGTGCCAGCAGTTCCCCCTCGCCGAGTGCAGATACGCAGTATTTT.

The chain uses TRBV19 and TRBJ1-1; D perhaps matches TRBD1 (6 bases). This CDR3 region has 16 residues. V lost 4 bases, J lost 7 bases, and 22 bases lay in between. The germline V gene encodes CDR1 LNHDA and CDR2 SQIVND (reference sequence). CDR3 amino acids: CASSKVPGHQNFEAFF. As DNA, the CDR3 is TGTGCCAGTAGTAAGGTACCGGGACATCAAAATTTTGAAGCTTTCTTT. Full variable domain (outside the CDR3, taken from reference TRBV19 and TRBJ1-1): DGGITQSPKYLFRKEGQNVTLSCEQNLNHDAMYWYRQDPGQGLRLIYYSQIVNDFQKGDIAEGYSVSREKKESFPLTVTSAQKNPTAFYLCASSKVPGHQNFEAFFGQGTRLTVV.